A single sample is the source of the 26 T cell receptor beta chains below, sequenced in a study of cytomegalovirus exposure and HLA in healthy donors. The PCR had 60 Vbeta and 13 Jbeta primers. TCRdb keeps only in-frame clones here, not all; method: immunoSEQ multiplex PCR. This sample has around 180,000 clones, with around 82% found just once. Sequenced material: PBMCs. All receptors come from a man younger than 35 in good health and CMV-seronegative.

The rearrangement links TRBV5-1 to TRBJ2-1; 8 bases match TRBD1. Germline CDR1 SGHRS, CDR2 YFSETQ. V was pared by 1 base and J by 8 bases, with 11 bases of the junction left unmatched. This CDR3 contains 16 residues. This CDR3 reads CASSLSGQAYSYEQFF. The CDR3 DNA is TGCGCCAGCAGCTTGTCGGGACAGGCATATTCCTATGAGCAGTTCTTC.

This clone was recorded only once. The V and J genes are TRBV7-9 and TRBJ2-7, with a weak D call TRBD2 (6 bases). The V end lost 5 bases, the J end lost 6 bases, and 11 bases lay between the germline ends. Germline V lookup: CDR1 SEHNR, CDR2 FQNEAQ (reference sequence). CDR3 length equals 12 residues. This chain's CDR3 is CASSLGRGEQYF. The CDR3 nucleotides are TGTGCCAGCAGCCTCGGGCGGGGCGAGCAGTACTTC.

This clone was observed a handful of times. The chain couples TRBV27 to TRBJ2-1; no definite D call. The CDR3 has 13 amino acids. V was cut by 6 bases and J by 6 bases, with 12 bases left in between. Germline loops: CDR1 MNHEY, CDR2 SMNVEV (reference sequence). The CDR3 sequence is CASSWSPFNEQFF. The DNA of the CDR3 is TGTGCCAGCAGCTGGAGCCCATTCAATGAGCAGTTCTTC.

The chain is built from TRBV19 and TRBJ1-5; unclear D gene. This CDR3 is 16 amino acids long. Trimming removed 7 bases from V and 3 bases from J, with 19 bases in between. CDR1 and CDR2 from the germline V gene are LNHDA and SQIVND (reference sequence). CDR3 loop: CASTLDPPGTNQPQHF. The CDR3 DNA is TGTGCCAGTACCCTCGACCCGCCAGGAACCAATCAGCCCCAGCATTTT.

This clone occurred once. J is TRBJ2-7 and V is TRBV2; a possible D gene is TRBD1 (5 bases). The CDR3 contains 14 residues. Germline CDR1 is SNHLY and CDR2 is FYNNEI. The V and J ends lost 3 bases and 0 bases respectively, with 9 bases between them. The CDR3 spells CASSEQGYSYEQYF. CDR3 DNA sequence: TGTGCCAGCAGTGAGCAGGGATACTCCTACGAGCAGTACTTC.

This clone occurred a few times. The chain couples TRBV5-1 to TRBJ1-2, with TRBD1 identical over 9 bases. The CDR3 runs 14 residues. Germline trimming cut 4 bases from V and 2 bases from J; bases unmatched to any gene: 3. Per the germline V gene, CDR1 is SGHRS and CDR2 is YFSETQ. Written as DNA, the CDR3 is TGCGCCAGCAGCCCGGACAGGGGAAACTATGGCTACACCTTC. The encoded protein is CASSPDRGNYGYTF.

This clone came up a few times. This sequence joins TRBV7-6 and TRBJ2-5; 9 nucleotides match TRBD2. Germline CDR1 and CDR2: SGHVS and FNYEAQ. The CDR3 is 17 residues long. J lost 2 bases, V lost 1 base, and 8 bases had no gene match. CDR3: CASSLEALAGSQETQYF. CDR3 bases: TGTGCCAGCAGCTTAGAGGCTCTAGCGGGGTCACAAGAGACCCAGTACTTC.

The J gene is TRBJ2-7, the V gene TRBV28; weak D call: TRBD2 (6 bases). CDR1 is MDHEN and CDR2 is SYDVKM in the germline V gene. With 6 bases removed from V and 1 base from J, the gap between germline ends came to 10 bases. CDR3 length: 13 amino acids. The CDR3 protein is CASRERGSYEQYF. CDR3 DNA: TGTGCCAGCAGAGAACGGGGGTCCTACGAGCAGTACTTC.

The rearrangement links TRBV7-2 to TRBJ2-7; TRBD1 is a possible D gene (6 bases). Germline V gene lookup returns CDR1 SGHTA and CDR2 FQGNSA. V was pared by 1 base and J by 0 bases, with 10 bases between. This CDR3 has 15 residues. The CDR3, as DNA: TGTGCCAGCAGCTTAGTTAGGGGGAACTCCTACGAGCAGTACTTC. Protein: CASSLVRGNSYEQYF.

V is TRBV18 and J is TRBJ2-4, with 7 bases aligning to TRBD2. There are 14 residues in the CDR3. Germline-derived CDR1 and CDR2 are KGHSH and LQKENI. With 4 bases clipped from V and 5 bases from J, the junction kept 5 bases outside the gene matches. CDR3 nucleotide sequence: TGTGCCAGCTCACAAAGCGGGGTCGAAAACATTCAGTACTTC. It encodes CASSQSGVENIQYF.

Note on this clone: Mismatch with germline at one junction end may stem from a read error. The chain carries TRBV7-9 and TRBJ2-2; 7 nucleotides line up with TRBD2. CDR3 size: 16 residues. Germline CDR1 SEHNR, CDR2 FQNEAQ (reference sequence). The CDR3 sequence is CSSSFGSGENTGELFF. CDR3 DNA: TGTTCCAGCAGCTTTGGGAGCGGGGAAAACACCGGGGAGCTGTTTTTT. The full variable domain, rest sourced from reference TRBV7-9 and TRBJ2-2, is DTGVSQNPRHKITKRGQNVTFRCDPISEHNRLYWYRQTLGQGPEFLTYFQNEAQLEKSRLLSDRFSAERPKGSFSTLEIQRTEQGDSAMYLCSSSFGSGENTGELFFGEGSRLTVL.

V usage is TRBV7-2 and J usage is TRBJ1-6; 10 bases fit TRBD1. The CDR3 spans 16 residues. Germline V lookup: CDR1 SGHTA, CDR2 FQGNSA. The junction had 6 bases not matched to a gene; V was cut back by 2 bases and J by 8 bases. The CDR3 is CASSLLGQGLYSPLHF. Here the CDR3 DNA reads TGTGCCAGCAGCTTATTGGGACAGGGGTTATATTCACCCCTCCACTTT.

This clone was seen more than once but under ten times. V and J are TRBV7-9 and TRBJ1-1; D unclear. The CDR3 covers 14 residues. The V end was cut by 0 bases, the J end by 3 bases, with 8 bases between. Germline V lookup: CDR1 SEHNR, CDR2 FQNEAQ (reference sequence). Here the CDR3 DNA reads TGTGCCAGCAGCTTAGCGATCGTAGACACTGAAGCTTTCTTT. This encodes CASSLAIVDTEAFF.

The rearrangement joins TRBV7-2 to TRBJ1-5; D remains ambiguous. This CDR3 has 16 amino acids. CDR1 SGHTA and CDR2 FQGNSA come from the germline V gene. Trimming cost V 4 bases and J 11 bases, with 24 bases left between them. CDR3 in DNA: TGTGCCAGCAGCTCGGAGGGTGGGTCGTCTGTAAGGTCCCAGCATTTT. Translating it yields CASSSEGGSSVRSQHF.

The chain uses TRBV6-5 and TRBJ1-2; maybe TRBD1 (6 bases). The V end lost 3 bases, the J end lost 3 bases, and 14 bases lay between the germline ends. Germline-derived CDR1 and CDR2 are MNHEY and SVGAGI. The CDR3 sequence is 15 residues long. This chain's CDR3 is CASSYESAGDYGYTF. The CDR3 nucleotides read TGTGCCAGCAGTTATGAAAGTGCAGGGGACTATGGCTACACCTTC.

The genes are TRBV15 and TRBJ2-1, with TRBD2 identical over 7 bases. This CDR3 is built from 16 residues. The J segment lost 2 bases and the V segment lost 0 bases, leaving 4 bases of the junction unmatched. From germline, CDR1 is LNHNV and CDR2 YYDKDF (reference sequence). CDR3 coding DNA: TGTGCCACCAGCAGAGAGGGGGGGGATACCTACAATGAGCAGTTCTTC. Protein sequence: CATSREGGDTYNEQFF.

Here the CDR3 DNA reads TGCGCCAGCAGCCGAGGGCAGAGCTCCTACGAGCAGTACTTC. Translated, it gives CASSRGQSSYEQYF. This rearrangement joins TRBV5-1 to TRBJ2-7; weak D call: TRBD2 (5 bases). This CDR3 comprises 14 residues. The germline CDR1 and CDR2 sequences are SGHRS and YFSETQ. Trimming cost V 4 bases and J 0 bases, with 11 bases left between them.

CDR3 sequence reads: CASSQAFGGAREQYF. In DNA form, the CDR3 reads TGCGCCAGCAGCCAAGCATTCGGGGGGGCACGAGAGCAGTACTTC. The chain couples TRBV4-3 to TRBJ2-7; 8 bases are a match to TRBD2. Germline V gives CDR1 LGHNA, CDR2 YSLEER. The CDR3 loop spans 15 amino acids. V lost 1 base and J lost 7; bases outside the gene matches: 9.

This sequence joins TRBV28 and TRBJ2-7; a possible D gene is TRBD2 (6 bases). The V end was cut by 5 bases, the J end by 4 bases, with 24 bases between. Germline CDR1 reads MDHEN; CDR2 reads SYDVKM. The CDR3 runs 17 residues. The chain's CDR3 is CASSLPTGGRTRYEQYF. CDR3 coding DNA: TGTGCCAGCAGTCTACCCACGGGTGGGAGGACCAGATACGAGCAGTACTTC. Variable domain in full (rest from reference TRBV28 and TRBJ2-7): DVKVTQSSRYLVKRTGEKVFLECVQDMDHENMFWYRQDPGLGLRLIYFSYDVKMKEKGDIPEGYSVSREKKERFSLILESASTNQTSMYLCASSLPTGGRTRYEQYFGPGTRLTVT.

The chain has TRBV9 and TRBJ1-2; D is uncertain. Trimming stripped 6 bases from V and 9 bases from J, with 12 bases between. The CDR3 totals 11 residues. Germline V gene lookup returns CDR1 SGDLS and CDR2 YYNGEE. The CDR3 DNA reads as TGTGCCAGCAATTTCGGGTTGAGCTACACCTTC. This codes for CASNFGLSYTF.

The rearrangement uses TRBV19 and TRBJ2-1, with a weak D call TRBD1 (7 bases). V lost 3 bases to trimming and J lost 9 bases, with 12 bases between them. The CDR3 covers 13 residues. Germline-derived CDR1 and CDR2 are LNHDA and SQIVND (reference sequence). The CDR3 here is CASSIRQGGEQFF. Here the CDR3 DNA reads TGTGCCAGTAGTATTCGACAGGGAGGTGAGCAGTTCTTC.

The gene calls are TRBV5-1 and TRBJ2-1, with D possibly TRBD1 on 5 matching bases. The ends were cut back, 4 bases at V and 9 bases at J, with 11 bases in the middle. Per germline, CDR1 SGHRS and CDR2 YFSETQ. The CDR3 has 12 amino acids. The CDR3 here is CASSVATGEQFF. As DNA, the CDR3 is TGCGCCAGCAGCGTGGCTACAGGTGAGCAGTTCTTC.

The V gene is TRBV11-2, the J gene TRBJ2-7; D is possibly TRBD1 (5 bases). Trimming cost V 3 bases and J 5 bases, with 14 bases left between them. CDR3 size: 14 residues. In germline, CDR1 is SGHAT, CDR2 FQNNGV. CDR3 sequence reads: CASSFSQGGHEQYF. Written as DNA, the CDR3 is TGTGCCAGCAGCTTCTCCCAGGGTGGCCACGAGCAGTACTTC.

Only one count was recorded for this clone. V and J are TRBV6-1 and TRBJ1-1; unclear D gene. The CDR3 length is 13 residues. Trimming cost V 9 bases and J 0 bases, with 11 bases left between them. The germline V gene encodes CDR1 MNHNS and CDR2 SASEGT. The CDR3 spells CASRLEVNTEAFF. CDR3 bases: TGTGCCAGTCGACTCGAGGTGAACACTGAAGCTTTCTTT.

The rearrangement joins TRBV2 to TRBJ1-2; the D is unclear. The CDR3 length is 13 residues. CDR1 SNHLY and CDR2 FYNNEI come from the germline V gene. With 1 base removed from V and 2 bases from J, the gap between germline ends came to 5 bases. The CDR3 loop is CASSEGLNYGYTF. The CDR3 DNA is TGTGCCAGCAGTGAAGGGCTCAACTATGGCTACACCTTC.

This chain links TRBV4-3 with TRBJ2-6, with TRBD1 as a possible D gene (6 bases). This CDR3 region has 19 residues. Germline CDR1 LGHNA, CDR2 YSLEER. Trimming left V 1 base short and J 0 bases short, with 16 bases between. This chain's CDR3 is CASSQGGPGMNSGANVLTF. CDR3 nucleotides: TGCGCCAGCAGCCAAGGGGGGCCAGGCATGAACTCTGGGGCCAACGTCCTGACTTTC.